A single sample is the source of the 25 T cell receptor beta chains below, sequenced in a study of blood T cells in healthy people across ages. Combining a sample-barcoded 5' primer with a J-beta primer mix, a second PCR ran for roughly 7 to 11 cycles. TCRdb re-called the 5' RACE reads with MiXCR, one entry per CDR3 protein. The data hold 600,000 to 900,000 distinct CDR3 sequences, with around a quarter observed a single time. A further study also used this sample, focusing on T cells of mothers and their children.

The sequenced sample consisted of blood. These TCRs come from a boy aged 5-17 years in good health.

As regards this clonotype: Given a much more abundant clone one base away, this may be a read error. J is TRBJ2-7 and V is TRBV5-1; 7 nucleotides agree with TRBD1. Trimming cost V 5 bases and J 2 bases; bases outside gene matches: 7. The CDR3 has 14 residues. Germline lookup yields CDR1 SGHRS and CDR2 YFSETQ. CDR3 bases: TGCGCCAGCAGGGAAGGACAGGTGACCTACGAGCAGTACTTC. It codes for CASREGQVTYEQYF. The complete variable domain, with remaining parts taken from reference TRBV5-1 and TRBJ2-7, reads KAGVTQTPRYLIKTRGQQVTLSCSPISGHRSVSWYQQTPGQGLQFLFEYFSETQRNKGNFPGRFSGRQFSNSRSEMNVSTLELGDSALYLCASREGQVTYEQYFGPGTRLTVT.

This clonotype occurred a few times. The V gene is TRBV5-1, the J gene TRBJ2-1, with D possibly being TRBD2 (6 bases). The CDR3 runs 17 residues. V shed 5 bases and J shed 3 bases, with 21 bases lying between them. Germline V gives CDR1 SGHRS, CDR2 YFSETQ. The CDR3: CASRYYTGTSLYNEQFF. The DNA of the CDR3 is TGCGCCAGCAGATACTATACCGGGACTTCCCTCTACAATGAGCAGTTCTTC.

This clonotype was seen a handful of times. The rearrangement links TRBV27 to TRBJ2-5; TRBD1 is a possible D gene (6 bases). The J call is doubtful: the DNA matches TRBJ2-7 better. The length of the CDR3 is 14 residues. Germline V gene sequence: CDR1 MNHEY, CDR2 SMNVEV (reference sequence). For the CDR3, the DNA is TGTGCCAGCAGCCTCGGACAGTTCCCCTACGAGCAGTACTTC. Protein product: CASSLGQFPYEQYF.

The rearrangement uses TRBV5-1 and TRBJ1-1; TRBD1 agrees at 8 bases. Germline trimming cut 0 bases from V and 2 bases from J; bases unmatched to any gene: 9. CDR3 length: 17 amino acids. Germline V gene sequence: CDR1 SGHRS, CDR2 YFSETQ. The CDR3 bases are TGCGCCAGCAGCTTGGGCTACCAGGGGGCCCCCAACACTGAAGCTTTCTTT. Its protein product is CASSLGYQGAPNTEAFF. The full variable domain, with the rest looked up from reference TRBV5-1 and TRBJ1-1, is KAGVTQTPRYLIKTRGQQVTLSCSPISGHRSVSWYQQTPGQGLQFLFEYFSETQRNKGNFPGRFSGRQFSNSRSEMNVSTLELGDSALYLCASSLGYQGAPNTEAFFGQGTRLTVV.

A few counts support this clonotype. The V and J genes are TRBV10-2 and TRBJ1-1, with a possible D match to TRBD1 (5 bases). CDR3 length equals 12 residues. CDR1 WSHSY and CDR2 SAAADI come from the germline V gene. Trimming took off 4 bases at V and 8 bases at J, with 11 bases between the two ends. CDR3 protein: CASSGGLSEAFF. DNA of the CDR3: TGCGCCAGCAGTGGGGGGTTATCGGAAGCTTTCTTT.

This chain joins TRBV29-1 and TRBJ2-7; 11 nucleotides line up with TRBD1. Germline values: CDR1 SQVTM, CDR2 ANQGSEA. This CDR3 comprises 14 residues. Trimming cost V 5 bases and J 7 bases; bases outside gene matches: 10. The CDR3 nucleotides read TGCAGCGTTCCCCGGGACAGGGGGGTTGGGGAGCAGTACTTC. It specifies CSVPRDRGVGEQYF.

The chain has TRBV15 and TRBJ2-3, with D possibly being TRBD2 (6 bases). V was trimmed by 0 bases and J by 4 bases, leaving 17 bases between them. The CDR3 has 17 residues. The germline V gene encodes CDR1 LNHNV and CDR2 YYDKDF (reference sequence). The CDR3 nucleotides read TGTGCCACCAGCAGAGATCCCCCAGGGAGGTATGCAGATACGCAGTATTTT. Amino acids: CATSRDPPGRYADTQYF.

V usage is TRBV7-8 and J usage is TRBJ2-7; 7 positions agree with TRBD1. The germline gives CDR1 SGHVS, CDR2 FQNEAQ. CDR3 length equals 16 residues. V lost 5 bases and J lost 3; bases outside the gene matches: 13. The CDR3 region has the DNA TGTGCCAGCAGCCCGGTACAGGGGCTCTTACACTACGAGCAGTACTTC. Protein product: CASSPVQGLLHYEQYF.

In its sample, this clonotype was seen once. This chain joins TRBV12-3 or TRBV12-4 and TRBJ2-1; D might be TRBD1 or TRBD2, each matching 5 bases. This CDR3 has 14 amino acids. Trimming left V 6 bases short and J 2 bases short, with 11 bases between. DNA of the CDR3: TGTGCCAGCAGAACGGGGCCTCCCTACAATGAGCAGTTCTTC. Its protein is CASRTGPPYNEQFF.

V usage is TRBV29-1 and J usage is TRBJ1-2; weak D call: TRBD1 (6 bases). Trimming shortened V by 3 bases and J by 0 bases, and 8 bases separated the two germline ends. The CDR3 spans 13 residues. The germline V gene has CDR1 SQVTM and CDR2 ANQGSEA. CDR3 sequence reads: CSVEGGPNYGYTF. In DNA form, the CDR3 reads TGCAGCGTTGAGGGGGGCCCTAACTATGGCTACACCTTC.

The V call is TRBV24-1, the J call TRBJ2-7; D is possibly TRBD1 (5 bases). Trimming removed 6 bases at V and 5 bases at J, with 7 bases between. CDR3 length equals 11 residues. Germline CDR1 KGHDR, CDR2 SFDVKD. The CDR3 nucleotides are TGTGCCACCAGTCAGGGTCACGAGCAGTACTTC. The encoded protein is CATSQGHEQYF.

This clonotype is a singleton in its sample. The chain recombines TRBV20-1 with TRBJ2-1; D is undetermined. The germline V gene has CDR1 DFQATT and CDR2 SNEGSKA (reference sequence). This CDR3 comprises 11 residues. Here the CDR3 reads CRGRSYNEQFF. The CDR3 DNA reads TGCAGAGGAAGATCCTACAATGAGCAGTTCTTC.

The CDR3, as DNA: TGTGCCTGGAGTGGGACAGACTCAGATACGCAGTATTTT. Its protein product is CAWSGTDSDTQYF. V and J are TRBV30 and TRBJ2-3; possibly TRBD1 for D (6 bases). The CDR3 spans 13 residues. Germline V CDR1 and CDR2: GTSNPN, SVGIG (reference sequence). The ends were cut back, 1 base at V and 4 bases at J, with 9 bases in the middle.

The chain couples TRBV12-3 or TRBV12-4 to TRBJ1-1, with 10 nucleotides matching TRBD1. With V trimmed by 10 bases and J by 5 bases, 10 bases remained unmatched. CDR3 length: 14 amino acids. The CDR3 here is CATARQGAGTEAFF. CDR3 DNA sequence: TGTGCCACCGCAAGACAGGGGGCGGGTACTGAAGCTTTCTTT.

The V call is TRBV15, the J call TRBJ2-2, with 7 bases identical to TRBD2. The germline gives CDR1 LNHNV, CDR2 YYDKDF (reference sequence). J gave up 0 bases and V 5 bases, and 9 bases lay outside the gene matches. This CDR3 is built from 17 residues. The CDR3, as DNA: TGTGCCACCAGCGCCCCCCCCCTAGCGGCGAACACCGGGGAGCTGTTTTTT. Residues: CATSAPPLAANTGELFF.

A remark on this clonotype: Compared with germline, one end of the junction differs, possibly owing to a read error. The rearrangement joins TRBV7-6 to TRBJ1-6, with D possibly being TRBD1 (5 bases). CDR1 and CDR2 from the germline V gene are SGHVS and FNYEAQ. CDR3 length equals 14 residues. In nucleotides, the CDR3 is TGTGCTAGCAGCTTAAGTATGGGGGACTCACCCCTCCACTTT. It translates to CASSLSMGDSPLHF.

This clonotype was observed a few times. The chain recombines TRBV7-6 with TRBJ2-7; a weak D match, TRBD1 (6 bases). V lost 5 bases and J lost 0, with 17 bases in between. This CDR3 has 16 residues. Germline CDR1 reads SGHVS; CDR2 reads FNYEAQ. In DNA, the CDR3 is TGTGCCAGCAGCCCATCGGACAGACCGAGCTCCTACGAGCAGTACTTC. Translation: CASSPSDRPSSYEQYF.

This clonotype was seen just once. The chain couples TRBV12-3 or TRBV12-4 to TRBJ2-4; 7 bases agree with TRBD1. V dropped 7 bases and J dropped 1; count of bases not matched to a gene: 10. The CDR3 has 16 residues. CDR3 sequence (DNA): TGTGCCAGCAAACCCGGACAGGACGGGGCCAAAAACATTCAGTACTTC. This codes for CASKPGQDGAKNIQYF.

In this sample, this clonotype turned up a few times. The rearrangement links TRBV28 to TRBJ2-7; 10 bases match TRBD1. V lost 5 bases, J lost 3 bases, and 13 bases stayed unmatched. This CDR3 is 17 amino acids long. Germline values: CDR1 MDHEN, CDR2 SYDVKM. The CDR3 sequence is CASSIPGLGQGDYEQYF. Written as DNA, the CDR3 is TGTGCCAGCAGTATTCCCGGCTTAGGACAGGGGGACTACGAGCAGTACTTC.

This clonotype occurred once. No conserved phenylalanine or tryptophan is present at the end of the CDR3, so a read error is the likely explanation. The chain joins TRBV6-5 to TRBJ2-5; TRBD1 might be the D (6 bases). CDR3 length equals 17 residues. V was trimmed by 7 bases and J by 0 bases, leaving 21 bases between them. The germline gives CDR1 MNHEY, CDR2 SVGAGI. CDR3: CASTYQLGTGYQETQYL. CDR3 DNA: TGTGCCAGCACATACCAACTTGGAACAGGGTACCAAGAGACCCAGTACCTC.

The chain is built from TRBV28 and TRBJ2-3; 7 bases align to TRBD2. Trimming at V came to 10 bases and at J to 0 bases, leaving 13 bases not matched to a gene. Germline CDR1 is MDHEN and CDR2 is SYDVKM. This CDR3 has 16 amino acids. The CDR3 spells CAIAGETATSTDTQYF. CDR3 DNA: TGTGCCATTGCGGGGGAGACCGCCACTAGCACAGATACGCAGTATTTT.

The rearrangement uses TRBV27 and TRBJ2-1; D unclear. The CDR3 extends over 15 amino acids. Germline V lookup: CDR1 MNHEY, CDR2 SMNVEV (reference sequence). V was clipped by 4 bases and J by 2 bases, with 12 bases between them. The CDR3, as DNA: TGTGCCAGCAGTTCCGAGGTGTCTACCTACAATGAGCAGTTCTTC. It specifies CASSSEVSTYNEQFF.

This clonotype was seen only a few times. V and J are TRBV5-1 and TRBJ2-3, with 7 bases aligning to TRBD2. Per the germline V gene, CDR1 is SGHRS and CDR2 is YFSETQ. The CDR3 runs 12 residues. The ends lost 4 bases at V and 10 bases at J; junction bases unmatched: 6. The CDR3 nucleotides are TGCGCCAGCAGCGTGACTAGCAGAGCGCAGTATTTT. This codes for CASSVTSRAQYF.

The rearrangement uses TRBV7-2 and TRBJ2-6, with D tentatively TRBD1 (6 bases). Trimming took 1 base from V and 1 from J, leaving 8 bases between them. The CDR3 extends over 16 amino acids. Germline V CDR1 and CDR2: SGHTA, FQGNSA. CDR3 sequence reads: CASSLGGTSGANVLTF. The CDR3 region has the DNA TGTGCCAGCAGCTTAGGTGGGACATCTGGGGCCAACGTCCTGACTTTC. The whole variable domain, filled in from reference TRBV7-2 and TRBJ2-6, reads GAGVSQSPSNKVTEKGKDVELRCDPISGHTALYWYRQSLGQGLEFLIYFQGNSAPDKSGLPSDRFSAERTGGSVSTLTIQRTQQEDSAVYLCASSLGGTSGANVLTFGAGSRLTVL.

This clonotype was seen at least ten times. The CDR3 DNA is TGTGCCATCAGTGTTCTAGCGGGGGACCAAGAGACCCAGTACTTC. Its translation is CAISVLAGDQETQYF. This rearrangement joins TRBV10-3 to TRBJ2-5; 10 bases are shared with TRBD2. Trimming at V came to 4 bases and at J to 0 bases, leaving 2 bases not matched to a gene. CDR1 ENHRY and CDR2 SYGVKD come from the germline V gene. The CDR3 is 15 amino acids.